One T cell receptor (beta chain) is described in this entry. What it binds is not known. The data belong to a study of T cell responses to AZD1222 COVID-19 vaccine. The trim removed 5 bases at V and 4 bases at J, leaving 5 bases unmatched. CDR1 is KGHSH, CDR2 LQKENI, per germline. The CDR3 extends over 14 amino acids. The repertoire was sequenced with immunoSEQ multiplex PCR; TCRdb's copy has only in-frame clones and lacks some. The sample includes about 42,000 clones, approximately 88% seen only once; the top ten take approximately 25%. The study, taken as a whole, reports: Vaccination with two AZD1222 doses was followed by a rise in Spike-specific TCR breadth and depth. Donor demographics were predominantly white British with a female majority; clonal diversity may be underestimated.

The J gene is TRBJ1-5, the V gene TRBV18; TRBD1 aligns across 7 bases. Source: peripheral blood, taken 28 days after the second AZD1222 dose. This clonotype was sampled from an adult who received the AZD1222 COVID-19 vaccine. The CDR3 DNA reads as TGTGCCAGCTCAGGCGGGACAGAAAATCAGCCCCAGCATTTT. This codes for CASSGGTENQPQHF.